The following is a T cell receptor (beta chain) sequence with its context. There is no known antigen for this receptor. No base quality information exists; no much larger clone differs at one position. This record belongs to a study of OX40 agonist ivuxolimab in advanced cancers. For the study in its entirety: Ivuxolimab was an agonistic, fully human IgG2 monoclonal antibody directed against OX40 (CD134), a costimulatory receptor. The monotherapy dose-escalation portion (N ≈ 55 patients) of the phase I ivuxolimab trial is reported in the paper. Patients were allowed to have had prior anti-PD-1, anti-PD-L1 or anti-CTLA-4 therapy, and 30% to 40% of the dose-escalation patients had previously received checkpoint inhibitors. Three dose-escalation patients achieved partial responses, one with hepatocellular carcinoma and two with cutaneous melanoma. Among the roughly 52 dose-escalation patients, around 20 had hepatocellular carcinoma, roughly 15 melanoma, 9 renal cell carcinoma and 9 head and neck cancer. Intravenous ivuxolimab was administered to patients every 2 weeks at six dose levels: 0.01, 0.1, 0.3, 1.5, 3 and 10 mg/kg. A male proportion of roughly 85% and a mean age of approximately 55 years, ranging from roughly 23 to 80, were recorded for the dose-escalation cohort. Peripheral TCRbeta sequencing was intended to test whether TCR sequence diversity was altered and clonal T-cell expansion was caused by ivuxolimab. The paper's findings and limits, for the study overall: At doses from 0.1 to 3.0 mg/kg, clonal expansion was seen in both CD4+ and CD8+ blood T cells between baseline and week 6. In the 0.1-3.0 mg/kg groups, partial responders had among the lowest normalized peripheral clonal expansion, particularly in CD8+ T cells. Antigen specificity was not determined for the clonally expanded peripheral T cells. After ivuxolimab, CD8+ T cells had more expanded clones than CD4+ T cells on average. Low levels of normalized T-cell clonal expansion were also shown by some nonresponding patients.

To sequence the TCRbeta CDR3 region, genomic DNA was isolated from the sorted cells. The immunoSEQ Assay was used to sequence the TCRbeta CDR3 regions. TCRdb holds this immuneACCESS table with in-frame rearrangements only. Some clones are missing; in checked studies, unresolved V genes explain under half, and the rest has no known cause. This sample lists tens of thousands of clones; about nine tenths were detected once. Together, the top ten hold about 0.6% of the sample. The trial excluded patients who had a history of autoimmune disease or were on systemic immunosuppression. In every dose cohort, peripheral blood was drawn for TCR sequencing at baseline, cycle 4 day 1, and cycle 7 day 1. The samples were taken from a phase I, first-in-human, multicenter, open-label dose-escalation trial of ivuxolimab. Adults with locally advanced or metastatic head and neck squamous cell, hepatocellular, melanoma or renal cell carcinoma were enrolled in the trial. Before TCR sequencing, CD4+ T cells and CD8+ T cells from peripheral blood were sorted into separate populations.

The CDR3 contains 15 residues, cysteine and phenylalanine counted. Only CDR3 DNA remains: 45 bases, in frame from the first base. At the junction V is shortened by 0 bases and J by 5 bases; bases outside the gene matches: 4. The CDR1 and CDR2 encoded by the germline V gene are SGHRS and YFSETQ. The source is an adult with an advanced solid tumor such as melanoma, head and neck, liver or kidney cancer. Recombination linked TRBV5-1 to TRBJ1-4, with 7 bases in between that match TRBD1. Sequences were derived from CD4+ or CD8+ T cells sorted from blood, sampled in a trial of the OX40 agonist ivuxolimab. The encoded CDR3 is CASSLVEGANEKLFF. The DNA sequence is given as TGCGCCAGCAGCTTGGTCGAGGGGGCAAATGAAAAACTGTTTTTT.